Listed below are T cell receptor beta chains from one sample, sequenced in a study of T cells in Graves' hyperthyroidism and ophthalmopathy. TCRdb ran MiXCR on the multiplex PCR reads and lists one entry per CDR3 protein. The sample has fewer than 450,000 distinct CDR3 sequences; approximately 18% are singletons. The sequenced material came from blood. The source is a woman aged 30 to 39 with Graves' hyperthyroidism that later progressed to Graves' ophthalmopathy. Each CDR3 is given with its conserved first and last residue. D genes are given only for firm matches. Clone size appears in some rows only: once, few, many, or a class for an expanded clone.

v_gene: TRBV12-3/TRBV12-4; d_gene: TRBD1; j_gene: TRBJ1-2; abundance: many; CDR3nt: TGTGCCAGCAGTTTAGTCGGGACAGGGCTTGGCTACACCTTC; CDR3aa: CASSLVGTGLGYTF
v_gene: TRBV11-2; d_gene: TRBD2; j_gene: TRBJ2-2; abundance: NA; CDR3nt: TGTGCCAGCAGCTTGGGTAGCGGGCCTAACTTTTGGGGGCTGTTTTTT; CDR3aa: CASSLGSGPNFWGLFF
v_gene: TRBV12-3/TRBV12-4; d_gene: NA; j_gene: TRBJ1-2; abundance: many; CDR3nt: TGTGCCAGCAGTTCGCGGGTTGGCTACACCTTC; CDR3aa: CASSSRVGYTF
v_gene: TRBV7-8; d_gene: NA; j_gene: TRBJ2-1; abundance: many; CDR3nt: TGTGCCAGCAGCCCAACCCGGTTTCGAACTCCTGAGCAGTTCTTC; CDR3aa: CASSPTRFRTPEQFF
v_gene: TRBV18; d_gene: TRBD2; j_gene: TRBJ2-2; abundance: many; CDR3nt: TGTGCCAGCTCACCATATCAGGGAGGGGACACCGGGGAGCTGTTTTTT; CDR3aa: CASSPYQGGDTGELFF
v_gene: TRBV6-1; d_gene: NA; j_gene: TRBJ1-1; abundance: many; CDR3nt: TGTGCCAGCAGTGCCCGGGACCGGGGGAACACTGAAGCTTTCTTT; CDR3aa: CASSARDRGNTEAFF
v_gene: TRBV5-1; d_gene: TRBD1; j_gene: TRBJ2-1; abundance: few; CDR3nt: TGCGCCAGCAGAGATTCCTACAGGGGTGAGCAGTTCTTC; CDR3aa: CASRDSYRGEQFF
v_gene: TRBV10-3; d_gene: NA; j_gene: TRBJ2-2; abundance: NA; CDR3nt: TGTGCCATCCGGGACGGGCCGGGCACCGGGGAGCTGTTTTTT; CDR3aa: CAIRDGPGTGELFF
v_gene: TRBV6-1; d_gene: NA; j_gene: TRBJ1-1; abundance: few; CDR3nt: TGTGCCAGCAGTTCTACCGGGACATTTAGGACTGAAGCTTTCTTT; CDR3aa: CASSSTGTFRTEAFF
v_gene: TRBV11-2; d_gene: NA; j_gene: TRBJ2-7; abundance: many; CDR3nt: TGTGCCAGCAGCCCCGGAGGAGGGTACACCTACGAGCAGTACTTC; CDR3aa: CASSPGGGYTYEQYF
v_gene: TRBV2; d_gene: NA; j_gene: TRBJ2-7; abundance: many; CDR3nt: TGTGCCAGCAGTGGGGCGGCAGCCTACGAGCAGTACTTC; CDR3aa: CASSGAAAYEQYF
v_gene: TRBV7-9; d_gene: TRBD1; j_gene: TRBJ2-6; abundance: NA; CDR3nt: TGTGCCAGCAGCTATACGAGACAGGGGGCTGGGGCCAACGTCCTGACTTTC; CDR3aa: CASSYTRQGAGANVLTF
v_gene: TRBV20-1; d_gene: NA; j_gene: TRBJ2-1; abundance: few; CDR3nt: TGCAGTGCCACAAGATACAGGGTTGGTCCGGGTGTTTACAATGAGCAGTTCTTC; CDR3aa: CSATRYRVGPGVYNEQFF
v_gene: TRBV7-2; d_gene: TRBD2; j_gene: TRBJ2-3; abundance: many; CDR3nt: TGTGCCAGCAGTTACGGGACTAGTGGTTTAGATACGCAGTATTTT; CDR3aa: CASSYGTSGLDTQYF
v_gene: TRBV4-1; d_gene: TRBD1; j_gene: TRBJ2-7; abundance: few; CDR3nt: TGCGCCAGCAGCCTAGACAGGGCCAAGTACGAGCAGTACTTC; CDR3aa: CASSLDRAKYEQYF
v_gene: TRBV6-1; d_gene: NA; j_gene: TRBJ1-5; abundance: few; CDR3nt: TGTGCCAGCAGTTCAGAGCTGGATAGCAATCAGCCCCAGCATTTT; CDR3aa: CASSSELDSNQPQHF
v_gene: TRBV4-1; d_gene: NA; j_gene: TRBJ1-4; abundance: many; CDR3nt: TGCGCCAGCAGCCTCGGGGCGTCACGTGGCAATGAAAAACTGTTTTTT; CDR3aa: CASSLGASRGNEKLFF
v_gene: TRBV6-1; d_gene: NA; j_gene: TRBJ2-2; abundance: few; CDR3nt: TGTGCCAGCAGTGAATATGGGCCCGGGTCCGCCGGGGAGCTGTTTTTT; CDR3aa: CASSEYGPGSAGELFF
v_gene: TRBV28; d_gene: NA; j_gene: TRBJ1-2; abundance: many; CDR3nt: TGTGCCAGCAGTTTACGAGGGGAAGTGAAATATGGCTACACCTTC; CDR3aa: CASSLRGEVKYGYTF
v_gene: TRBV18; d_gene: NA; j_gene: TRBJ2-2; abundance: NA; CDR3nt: TGTGCCAGCTCACCAGATGACAAAACGGTCACCGGGGAGCTGTTTTTT; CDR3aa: CASSPDDKTVTGELFF
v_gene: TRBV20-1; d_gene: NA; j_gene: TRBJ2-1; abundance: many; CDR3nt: TGCAGTGGAAGGGGGATCTCTGCCTCCTACAATGAGCAGTTCTTC; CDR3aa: CSGRGISASYNEQFF
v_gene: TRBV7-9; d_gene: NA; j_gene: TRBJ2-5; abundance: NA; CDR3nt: TGTGCCAGCAGCTTAGGAAGGGACGGCCAAGAGACCCAGTACTTC; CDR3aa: CASSLGRDGQETQYF
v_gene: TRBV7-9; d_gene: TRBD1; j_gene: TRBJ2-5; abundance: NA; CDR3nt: TGTGCCAGCAGCTCCCCCCCGTGGGACAGGGGTAAAACCGAAAGAGAGACCCAGTACTTC; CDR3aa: CASSSPPWDRGKTERETQYF
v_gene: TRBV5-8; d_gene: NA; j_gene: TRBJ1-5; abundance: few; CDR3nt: TGTGCCAGCAGCTTCAGCGGGCAGCCTAATCAGCCCCAGCATTTT; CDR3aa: CASSFSGQPNQPQHF
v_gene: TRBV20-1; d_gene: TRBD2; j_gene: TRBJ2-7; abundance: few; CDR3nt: TGCAGTGCCATTAGCGGGAGGGAACGCTACGAGCAGTACTTC; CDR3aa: CSAISGRERYEQYF
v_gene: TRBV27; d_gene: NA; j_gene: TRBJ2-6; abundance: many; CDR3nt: TGTGCCAGCAGTCTAAGGGCCCGGGGGACGGGGGCCAACGTCCTGACTTTC; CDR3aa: CASSLRARGTGANVLTF
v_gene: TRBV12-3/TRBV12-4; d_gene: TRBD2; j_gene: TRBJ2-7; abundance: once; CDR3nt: TGTGCCAGCAGCTTAGGCGGACTAGCGGGAGGTAACTCCTACGAGCAGTACTTC; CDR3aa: CASSLGGLAGGNSYEQYF
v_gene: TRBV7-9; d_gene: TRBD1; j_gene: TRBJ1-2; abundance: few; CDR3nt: TGTGCCAGCAGCTTAGTGTACGCCCGGGACAGGGGAACCTATGGCTACACCTTC; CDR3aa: CASSLVYARDRGTYGYTF
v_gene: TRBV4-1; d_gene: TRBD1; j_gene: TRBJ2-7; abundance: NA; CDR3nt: TGCGCCAGCAGCCAAAGGGGGACAGGGAACTACGAGCAGTACTTC; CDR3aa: CASSQRGTGNYEQYF
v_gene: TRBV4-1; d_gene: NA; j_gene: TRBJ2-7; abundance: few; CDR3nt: TGCGCCAGCAGCCAAGTTAAACCCTCCTACGAGCAGTACTTC; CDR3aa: CASSQVKPSYEQYF
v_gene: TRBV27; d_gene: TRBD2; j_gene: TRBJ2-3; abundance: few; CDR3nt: TGTGCCAGCAGTGAAGGACTAGCGGGCACAGATACGCAGTATTTT; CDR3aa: CASSEGLAGTDTQYF
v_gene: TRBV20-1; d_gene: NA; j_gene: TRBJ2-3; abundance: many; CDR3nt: TGCAGTGCTAGAGTCCAGGCCGGTACGCAGTATTTT; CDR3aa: CSARVQAGTQYF
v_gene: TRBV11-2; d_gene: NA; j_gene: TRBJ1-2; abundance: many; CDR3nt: TGTGCCAGCAGCTTCGGTCGGGACACCTATGGCTACACCTTC; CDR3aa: CASSFGRDTYGYTF
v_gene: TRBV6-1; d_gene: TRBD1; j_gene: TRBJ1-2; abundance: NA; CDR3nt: TGTGCCAGCAGCCTACAGGGGGCGCTTTATGGCTACACCTTC; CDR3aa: CASSLQGALYGYTF
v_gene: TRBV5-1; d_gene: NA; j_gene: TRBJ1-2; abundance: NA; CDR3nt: TGCGCCAGCAGCCTTCTTTCTCTTACATCGGAGACTAACTATGGCTACACCTTC; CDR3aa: CASSLLSLTSETNYGYTF
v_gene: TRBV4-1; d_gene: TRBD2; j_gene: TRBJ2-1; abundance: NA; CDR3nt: TGCGCCAGCAGCCCAGAGGCTAGCGGCTTCGGTGAGCAGTTCTTC; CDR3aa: CASSPEASGFGEQFF
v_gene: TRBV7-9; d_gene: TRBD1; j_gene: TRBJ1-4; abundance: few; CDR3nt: TGTGCCAGCAGCTTCGCAGGGGGTTGGAGTGAAAAACTGTTTTTT; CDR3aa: CASSFAGGWSEKLFF
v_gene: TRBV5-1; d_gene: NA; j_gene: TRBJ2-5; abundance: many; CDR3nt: TGCGCCAGCAGGCCAGCCCCCCGGGAGACCCAGTACTTC; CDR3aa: CASRPAPRETQYF
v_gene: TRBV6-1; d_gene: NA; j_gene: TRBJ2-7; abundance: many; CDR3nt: TGTGCCAGCAGTCCCCCCCTAGCGTACGAGCAGTACTTC; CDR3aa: CASSPPLAYEQYF
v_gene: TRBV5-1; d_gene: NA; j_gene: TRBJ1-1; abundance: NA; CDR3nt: TGCGCCAGCAGCGCGGGACTCAACACTGAAGCTTTCTTT; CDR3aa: CASSAGLNTEAFF
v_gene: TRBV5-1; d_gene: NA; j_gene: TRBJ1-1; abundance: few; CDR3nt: TGCGCCAGCAGCTTGGATCCGACCGAAGCTTTCTTT; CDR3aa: CASSLDPTEAFF
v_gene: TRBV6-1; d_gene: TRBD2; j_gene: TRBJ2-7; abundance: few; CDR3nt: TGTGCCAGCAGGGGGAGGCGGGAGAGCTCCTACGAGCAGTACTTC; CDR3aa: CASRGRRESSYEQYF
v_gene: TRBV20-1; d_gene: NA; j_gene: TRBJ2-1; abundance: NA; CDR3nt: TGCAGTGCCGCCGGGGGACAGAGTTACGAGCAGTTCTTC; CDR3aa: CSAAGGQSYEQFF
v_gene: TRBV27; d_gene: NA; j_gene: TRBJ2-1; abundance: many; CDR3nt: TGTGCCAGCAGCCAGGACATAAGGGAGTTCAATGAGCAGTTCTTC; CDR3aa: CASSQDIREFNEQFF